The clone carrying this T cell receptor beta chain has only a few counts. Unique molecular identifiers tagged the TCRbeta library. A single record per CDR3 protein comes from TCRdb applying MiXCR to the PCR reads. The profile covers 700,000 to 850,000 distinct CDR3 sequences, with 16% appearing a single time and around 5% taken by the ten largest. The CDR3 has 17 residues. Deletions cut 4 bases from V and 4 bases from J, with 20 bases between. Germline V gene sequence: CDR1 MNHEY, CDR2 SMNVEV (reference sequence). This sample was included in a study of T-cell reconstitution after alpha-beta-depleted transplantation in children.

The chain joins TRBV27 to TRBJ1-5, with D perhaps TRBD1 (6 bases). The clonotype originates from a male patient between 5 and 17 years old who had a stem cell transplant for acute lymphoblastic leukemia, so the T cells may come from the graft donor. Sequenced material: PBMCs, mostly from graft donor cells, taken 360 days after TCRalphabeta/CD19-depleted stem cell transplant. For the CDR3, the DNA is TGTGCCAGCAGTTCCGAGACAGGCCGGGATAGGAATCAGCCCCAGCATTTT. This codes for CASSSETGRDRNQPQHF.